These 8 T cell receptor beta chains were all obtained from the same sample, sequenced in a study of blood T cells in healthy people across ages. Then a second PCR, running roughly 7 to 12 cycles, was carried out with a sample-barcoded 5' primer and a J-beta primer mix. TCRdb reprocessed the 5' RACE reads via MiXCR and lists one record per CDR3 protein. Here the sample spans fewer than 1,200,000 distinct CDR3 sequences, under 30% being singletons. The same specimen was also included in a second study, on T cells of mothers and their children.

Sequenced material: blood. The receptors here all came from a girl aged 2 to 9 in good health.

The chain carries TRBV28 and TRBJ2-7, with TRBD1 matching over 8 bases. The germline gives CDR1 MDHEN, CDR2 SYDVKM. Trimming took 3 bases from V and 3 from J; bases not matched to a gene: 10. There are 16 residues in the CDR3. The DNA for the CDR3 is TGTGCCAGCAGTTTCCTGCACGGGACAGGTAGCTACGAGCAGTACTTC. Amino acid sequence: CASSFLHGTGSYEQYF.

In this sample, this clonotype turned up a few times. The V and J genes are TRBV24-1 and TRBJ2-3; D remains ambiguous. The length of the CDR3 is 13 residues. CDR1 is KGHDR and CDR2 is SFDVKD in the germline V gene. Trimming removed 4 bases from V and 4 bases from J, with 8 bases in between. CDR3 protein: CATSDGGSDTQYF. The CDR3 DNA reads as TGTGCCACCAGTGACGGTGGGTCAGATACGCAGTATTTT.

As to this clonotype: The junction does not match germline at one end; this may be a read error. The chain couples TRBV19 to TRBJ2-2; no clear D gene. The CDR3 is made up of 13 amino acids. Germline values: CDR1 LNHDA, CDR2 SQIVND (reference sequence). The CDR3 coding sequence is TGTCCCAGTAGTGGGATGGCATCCGGGGAGCTGTTTTTT. Its translation is CPSSGMASGELFF. Full variable domain (missing parts from reference TRBV19 and TRBJ2-2): DGGITQSPKYLFRKEGQNVTLSCEQNLNHDAMYWYRQDPGQGLRLIYYSQIVNDFQKGDIAEGYSVSREKKESFPLTVTSAQKNPTAFYLCPSSGMASGELFFGEGSRLTVL.

This clonotype came up a few times. This chain links TRBV4-2 with TRBJ2-7; TRBD1 aligns across 9 bases. The V gene end was trimmed by 1 base and the J gene end by 0 bases; junction bases not matched to a gene: 13. The CDR3 covers 19 residues. Germline V gives CDR1 LGHNA, CDR2 YNFKEQ. This CDR3 reads CASSQGLSTLDRGSYEQYF. DNA for the CDR3: TGTGCCAGCAGCCAAGGGTTATCCACGCTGGACAGGGGCTCCTACGAGCAGTACTTC.

This rearrangement joins TRBV27 to TRBJ1-2; the match to TRBD1 covers 7 bases. This CDR3 spans 17 amino acids. The junction had 10 bases not matched to a gene; V was cut back by 2 bases and J by 1 base. CDR1 MNHEY and CDR2 SMNVEV come from the germline V gene (reference sequence). The CDR3 loop is CASSLRVGTALNYGYTF. The CDR3 bases are TGTGCCAGCAGTTTACGCGTAGGGACAGCTCTTAACTATGGCTACACCTTC.

This CDR3 is CASSLAEVGETQYF. In DNA, the CDR3 is TGCGCCAGCAGCTTGGCCGAGGTAGGAGAGACCCAGTACTTC. The V call is TRBV5-1, the J call TRBJ2-5; D remains unclear. Looked up from germline, CDR1 is SGHRS and CDR2 is YFSETQ. The ends were cut back, 0 bases at V and 4 bases at J, with 10 bases in the middle. The CDR3 length is 14 residues.

This chain uses TRBV14 with TRBJ2-5; 8 nucleotides agree with TRBD1. The DNA end is more similar to TRBJ2-7, so the J call may be wrong. Germline CDR1 SGHDN, CDR2 FVKESK. The CDR3 covers 16 residues. In DNA, the CDR3 is TGTGCCAGCAGCCAAGACGGTCACAGGGGGTTCTACGAGCAGTACTTC. Translating it yields CASSQDGHRGFYEQYF.

V is TRBV12-3 or TRBV12-4 and J is TRBJ2-4; D unresolved. V was trimmed by 6 bases and J by 5 bases, leaving 8 bases between them. The CDR3 spans 12 residues. The chain's CDR3 is CASRSPQNIQYF. In nucleotides, the CDR3 is TGTGCCAGCAGAAGTCCCCAAAACATTCAGTACTTC.